A single TCR beta chain is shown here with its context. The antigen remains undetermined. TCRdb independently ran MiXCR on the reads; one entry per CDR3 protein. This sample yields some 270,000 distinct CDR3 sequences, of which 22% are seen a single time; 15% to 20% belongs to the top ten. CDR3 length: 12 amino acids. The trim removed 6 bases at V and 10 bases at J, leaving 2 bases unmatched. Germline V gene data show CDR1 as LNHDA and CDR2 as SQIVND (reference sequence). The data were obtained in a study of T cell repertoires in cytomegalovirus infection. This clonotype was obtained from a human donor in good health (CMV status not recorded). Some clones in this sample may be carry-over from other donors' samples. The sequencing used cultured PBMCs, collected from culture after CMV antigen stimulation. The chain combines TRBV19 with TRBJ2-1; TRBD2 matches 11 bases. The CDR3 sequence is CASSWTSGEQFF. CDR3 nucleotide sequence: TGTGCCAGTAGCTGGACTAGCGGGGAGCAGTTCTTC. The entire variable domain, with the rest obtained from reference TRBV19 and TRBJ2-1, is as follows: DGGITQSPKYLFRKEGQNVTLSCEQNLNHDAMYWYRQDPGQGLRLIYYSQIVNDFQKGDIAEGYSVSREKKESFPLTVTSAQKNPTAFYLCASSWTSGEQFFGPGTRLTVL.